Below, 20 T cell receptor beta chains from the same sample are listed, as sequenced in a study of blood T cells in healthy people across ages. Alongside a J-beta primer mix, a sample-barcoded 5' primer served in a second PCR lasting about 6 to 12 cycles. TCRdb re-analysed the 5' RACE reads in MiXCR, keeping a single row per CDR3 protein. Among 850,000 to 1,000,000 distinct CDR3 sequences listed, around 48% were seen once. Sample: blood. These receptor sequences come from a man aged 30-40 years in good health.

In its sample, this clonotype was seen a few times. The V gene is TRBV13, the J gene TRBJ2-5, with 11 bases that match TRBD2. The CDR3 sequence is 15 residues long. Germline V lookup: CDR1 PRHDT, CDR2 FYEKMQ (reference sequence). The J segment lost 6 bases and the V segment lost 3 bases, leaving 6 bases of the junction unmatched. The CDR3 is CASSLGLAVLQTQYF. In DNA, the CDR3 is TGTGCCAGCAGCTTGGGACTAGCGGTTCTCCAGACCCAGTACTTC.

This clonotype came up a few times. V usage is TRBV29-1 and J usage is TRBJ2-1, with D tentatively TRBD1 (5 bases). The CDR3 extends over 14 amino acids. Germline CDR1 and CDR2: SQVTM and ANQGSEA. Trimming took off 6 bases at V and 8 bases at J, with 20 bases between the two ends. This CDR3 is CSVPAQGRFDEQFF. In nucleotides, the CDR3 is TGCAGCGTCCCAGCCCAGGGTAGGTTCGATGAGCAGTTCTTC.

The CDR3 loop reads CASSRQTGTGLNEQYF. The CDR3 nucleotides are TGTGCCAGCAGCCGACAAACCGGGACAGGGTTAAACGAGCAGTACTTC. The J gene is TRBJ2-5, the V gene TRBV7-2, with 9 bases lining up with TRBD1. The DNA end lines up better with TRBJ2-7; the J call may be wrong. This CDR3 contains 16 residues. CDR1 and CDR2 (germline): SGHTA, FQGNSA.

The chain employs TRBV20-1 and TRBJ2-5, with 9 nucleotides matching TRBD2. V shed 4 bases, J shed 2 bases, and the junction held 5 bases outside the gene matches. The germline V gene has CDR1 DFQATT and CDR2 SNEGSKA (reference sequence). This CDR3 has 14 amino acids. CDR3 bases: TGCAGTGCTACAGGACTAGCGTCACAAGAGACCCAGTACTTC. Residues: CSATGLASQETQYF.

This chain uses TRBV20-1 with TRBJ2-7; D ambiguous. The length of the CDR3 is 13 residues. The ends were cut back, 3 bases at V and 3 bases at J, with 12 bases in the middle. CDR1 and CDR2 from the germline V gene are DFQATT and SNEGSKA (reference sequence). The CDR3 spells CSARNGDRYEQYF. As DNA, the CDR3 is TGCAGTGCTAGGAATGGAGATCGCTACGAGCAGTACTTC.

Worth noting for this clonotype: This may stem from a read error, because a much larger clone lies one nucleotide away. The chain links TRBV3-1 to TRBJ2-5; possibly TRBD2 for D (6 bases). The J call may not be correct, given that the DNA end is closer to TRBJ2-7. Germline V gene sequence: CDR1 LGHDT, CDR2 YNNKEL (reference sequence). This CDR3 comprises 13 residues. The CDR3 sequence: CASSAGRAYEQYF. CDR3 in DNA: TGTGCCAGCAGCGCGGGGCGCGCCTACGAGCAGTACTTC.

A few counts support this clonotype. The V gene is TRBV29-1, the J gene TRBJ2-5, with 7 nucleotides matching TRBD2. Per the germline V gene, CDR1 is SQVTM and CDR2 is ANQGSEA. V dropped 8 bases and J dropped 4; count of bases not matched to a gene: 7. CDR3 length equals 12 residues. The CDR3 DNA follows: TGCAGCTCCGGGGGAGGGTCAGAGACCCAGTACTTC. Protein: CSSGGGSETQYF.

This clonotype has a handful of counts. V usage is TRBV5-1 and J usage is TRBJ2-7; D may be TRBD1 or TRBD2 (6 bases each). V was clipped by 2 bases and J by 3 bases, with 15 bases between them. The germline V gene has CDR1 SGHRS and CDR2 YFSETQ. The CDR3 is made up of 15 amino acids. The CDR3 DNA reads as TGCGCCAGCAGCTTAGTCGCGGGACAAAACTACGAGCAGTACTTC. It specifies CASSLVAGQNYEQYF.

In its sample, this clonotype was seen a few times. The chain is built from TRBV20-1 and TRBJ2-6, with D possibly being TRBD1 (5 bases). Trimming stripped 6 bases from V and 5 bases from J, with 17 bases between. The CDR3 extends over 15 amino acids. CDR1 and CDR2 (germline): DFQATT, SNEGSKA (reference sequence). The CDR3 region is CSASRQTLRANVLTF. The CDR3 DNA reads TGCAGTGCGTCCCGACAGACTCTCAGGGCCAACGTCCTGACTTTC.

The rearrangement uses TRBV7-3 and TRBJ2-1, with a possible D match to TRBD2 (6 bases). Trimming cost V 3 bases and J 7 bases, with 10 bases left between them. This CDR3 is built from 13 residues. Germline V CDR1 and CDR2: SGHTA, FQGTGA. CDR3 nucleotide sequence: TGTGCCAGCAGCTTTTCGGCGGGAAATGAGCAGTTCTTC. It specifies CASSFSAGNEQFF.

The chain links TRBV18 to TRBJ2-1; no clear D. The CDR3 has 14 residues. Germline lookup yields CDR1 KGHSH and CDR2 LQKENI. Trimming removed 3 bases at V and 7 bases at J, with 13 bases between. The CDR3 nucleotides are TGTGCCAGCTCACCGGTCCCTCAGTGGAATGAGCAGTTCTTC. Its translation is CASSPVPQWNEQFF.

This clonotype appeared a few times. V usage is TRBV29-1 and J usage is TRBJ2-5; 8 bases match TRBD1. TRBJ2-7 matches the DNA end more closely, so the J call is doubtful. CDR3 length equals 14 residues. CDR1 is SQVTM, CDR2 ANQGSEA, per germline. CDR3 bases: TGCAGCGTTGAGTGGACAGGGAGATTCAACGAGCAGTACTTC. Its translation is CSVEWTGRFNEQYF.

The sample holds one count of this clonotype. The chain employs TRBV6-2 or TRBV6-3 and TRBJ1-5; 10 bases are shared with TRBD1. Unmatched junction bases numbered 7, after V lost 5 bases and J lost 6 bases. The CDR3 contains 15 residues. Germline V gene data show CDR1 as MNHEY and CDR2 as SVGEGT. The CDR3 DNA reads TGTGCCAGCAGTCCAGCCGGGACAGGGGTTCAGCCCCAGCATTTT. Protein product: CASSPAGTGVQPQHF.

The rearrangement links TRBV3-1 to TRBJ1-2, with D maybe TRBD1 (5 bases). Looked up from germline, CDR1 is LGHDT and CDR2 is YNNKEL (reference sequence). This CDR3 contains 14 residues. With 0 bases removed from V and 7 bases from J, the gap between germline ends came to 12 bases. The CDR3 region has the DNA TGTGCCAGCAGCCAAGATCTTGGGACTTCTGGCTACACCTTC. It specifies CASSQDLGTSGYTF.

The rearrangement uses TRBV7-9 and TRBJ2-5; D not resolved. The CDR3 spans 14 residues. Germline V gene data show CDR1 as SEHNR and CDR2 as FQNEAQ (reference sequence). Trimming stripped 1 base from V and 1 base from J, with 7 bases between. CDR3 DNA: TGTGCCAGCAGCTTAGTGTCGACCCAAGAGACCCAGTACTTC. This gives the protein CASSLVSTQETQYF.

Notes on this clonotype: The germline gene is not matched at one end of the junction; a read error may be the cause. The rearrangement links TRBV29-1 to TRBJ2-7; 7 bases match TRBD1. This CDR3 region has 15 residues. Germline-derived CDR1 and CDR2 are SQVTM and ANQGSEA. CDR3 residues: CSVEAARTGNYEQYF. The CDR3 bases are TGTAGCGTTGAGGCTGCTCGGACAGGAAATTACGAGCAGTACTTC.

The V call is TRBV7-2, the J call TRBJ2-1; D tentatively fits TRBD1 or TRBD2 (6 bases each). This CDR3 contains 14 residues. Trimming left V 4 bases short and J 14 bases short, with 21 bases between. CDR1 SGHTA and CDR2 FQGNSA come from the germline V gene. The CDR3 DNA follows: TGTGCCAGCAGCTCGAACCCTACAGGGACTTTAAAGTTCTTC. Translated: CASSSNPTGTLKFF.

CDR3 in DNA: TGTGCCAGCAGCCGAGGACTAGCGGGGGGAACCGGGGAGCTGTTTTTT. Amino acids: CASSRGLAGGTGELFF. This chain connects TRBV7-2 to TRBJ2-2; 14 positions match TRBD2. CDR1 is SGHTA, CDR2 FQGNSA, per germline. V was pared by 5 bases and J by 5 bases, with 4 bases of the junction left unmatched. This CDR3 spans 16 amino acids.

The gene calls are TRBV7-9 and TRBJ2-3; 7 nucleotides agree with TRBD2. Unmatched junction bases numbered 8, after V lost 1 base and J lost 4 bases. Germline CDR1 and CDR2: SEHNR and FQNEAQ (reference sequence). The CDR3 spans 16 residues. CDR3 residues: CASSLGEGKWSDTQYF. In DNA, the CDR3 is TGTGCCAGCAGCTTAGGGGAGGGGAAGTGGTCAGATACGCAGTATTTT.

This chain connects TRBV20-1 to TRBJ1-2, with 8 bases lining up with TRBD1. CDR3 length: 14 residues. Germline assignment: CDR1 DFQATT and CDR2 SNEGSKA (reference sequence). The V segment lost 5 bases and the J segment 1 base; nucleotides outside the gene matches: 6. CDR3: CSAVGTGDNYGYTF. CDR3 DNA sequence: TGCAGTGCTGTCGGGACAGGCGATAACTATGGCTACACCTTC.